The clone carrying this T cell receptor (beta chain) was detected only a few times. As yet, its antigen is unknown. Time point described: newly diagnosed GD, antithyroid drugs for less than 3 months. The TCR library was made from RNA that had been extracted from PBMCs in TRIzol. This entry belongs to a study of regulatory T cells in long-lasting Graves disease. Study results and caveats: Persistent patients shared more public clonotypes (roughly 2,800) than new patients (approximately 900).

CDR1 is LGHDT, CDR2 YNNKEL, per germline (reference sequence). The length of the CDR3 is 20 residues. The J segment lost 3 bases and the V segment lost 1 base, leaving 17 bases of the junction unmatched. Relying on iRepertoire HTBI primers and Arm-PCR of CDR3 regions, the team built TCR beta libraries. TCRdb re-called the multiplex PCR reads through MiXCR, storing one row per CDR3 protein. The sample contains about 440,000 distinct CDR3 sequences, about 15% of which appear only once. The same sample was also used in a study of T cells in Graves' hyperthyroidism and ophthalmopathy. From that study: A set of HTBI primers served as the primers for a first-round RT-PCR of the TCR CDR3.

This chain joins TRBV3-1 and TRBJ2-1, with 8 bases that match TRBD1. The material sequenced was peripheral blood mononuclear cells (PBMCs), taken at new diagnosis, from a patient treated with antithyroid drugs. The receptor comes from a woman aged 18-29 years with Graves disease. The chain's CDR3 is CASSQVVGTGEFFLYNEQFF. The CDR3 DNA sequence: TGTGCCAGCAGCCAAGTAGTCGGGACAGGAGAATTCTTTCTCTACAATGAGCAGTTCTTC.